This T cell receptor (beta chain) came from a study of CD8+CD57+ T cells in acquired aplastic anemia. This clonotype came up many times. Its specificity is not known. CD8+CD57+ cell expansion, shown by flow cytometry, had occurred in the patients selected for sequencing. Both TCR beta VDJ combination and CDR3 sequence profiling were carried out. Genomic DNA was the template for this profiling. TCRdb independently ran MiXCR on the reads; one entry per CDR3 protein. The profile shows some 16,000 distinct CDR3 sequences, 30% to 45% of them singletons. Notes on the study in general: About 29 shared CD8+ CDR3s appeared highly expressed within patients' immunodominant clones. Lower diversity marked CD8+CD57+ cells in patients, relative to total CD4+ and CD8+ pools.

The clonotype originates from a human donor with aplastic anemia. The source material was CD8+CD57+ T cells sorted from PBMCs. Subset meaning: bead-enriched CD8+CD57+ effector memory T cells from SAA patients.

The DNA of the CDR3 is TGTGCCTGGACCCAACCGGGCACTGAAGCTTTCTTT. Protein: CAWTQPGTEAFF. The J gene is TRBJ1-1, the V gene TRBV30; D unresolved. V was clipped by 4 bases and J by 4 bases, with 10 bases between them. This CDR3 comprises 12 residues. Germline CDR1 and CDR2: GTSNPN and SVGIG (reference sequence).